The 29 T cell receptor beta chains below were found in one sample sequenced in a study of blood T cell repertoires in COVID-19. Sequencing used immunoSEQ multiplex PCR; TCRdb keeps in-frame clones, though not all of them. Seen here are roughly 120,000 clones, more than 90% observed once, and the top ten hold 4% to 5%. The specimen sequenced was peripheral blood. The receptor source for this set is a man between 60 and 70 years old with COVID-19, enrolled during active disease.

The V and J genes are TRBV7-9 and TRBJ1-1, with D unclear. Germline CDR1 is SEHNR and CDR2 is FQNEAQ (reference sequence). The CDR3 has 15 residues. Trimming stripped 0 bases from V and 1 base from J, with 9 bases between. The CDR3 DNA is TGTGCCAGCAGCTTAGCCGGAGGGAAGAACACTGAAGCTTTCTTT. It translates to CASSLAGGKNTEAFF.

This rearrangement joins TRBV5-6 to TRBJ2-3; 8 bases are shared with TRBD2. Germline CDR1 and CDR2: SGHDT and YYEEEE. This CDR3 comprises 16 residues. V lost 5 bases and J lost 0; bases outside the gene matches: 8. CDR3 DNA: TGTGCCAGCAGTCAAACGGGGGGGTCTAGCACAGATACGCAGTATTTT. Amino acids: CASSQTGGSSTDTQYF.

The genes are TRBV28 and TRBJ1-5; D unresolved. V was clipped by 3 bases and J by 5 bases, with 5 bases between them. The CDR3 is 12 amino acids. Germline V gene data show CDR1 as MDHEN and CDR2 as SYDVKM. The CDR3 loop reads CASSFPDQPQHF. CDR3 sequence (DNA): TGTGCCAGCAGTTTCCCCGATCAGCCCCAGCATTTT.

The V gene is TRBV7-9, the J gene TRBJ1-4; TRBD1 matches at 8 bases. The CDR3 contains 14 residues. V lost 5 bases, J lost 7 bases, and 6 bases stayed unmatched. CDR1 SEHNR and CDR2 FQNEAQ come from the germline V gene (reference sequence). The CDR3 spells CASSPRGRTEKLFF. CDR3 in DNA: TGTGCCAGCAGCCCCAGGGGGCGTACTGAAAAACTGTTTTTT.

This rearrangement joins TRBV5-4 to TRBJ2-7, with 11 positions matching TRBD2. Germline values: CDR1 SGHNT, CDR2 YYREEE (reference sequence). V gave up 0 bases and J gave up 6 bases; unmatched junction bases: 5. CDR3 length: 15 amino acids. The CDR3: CASSLAGLAGGEQYF. Written as DNA, the CDR3 is TGTGCCAGCAGCTTGGCCGGGCTAGCGGGGGGCGAGCAGTACTTC.

The J gene is TRBJ2-5, the V gene TRBV6-5; D call uncertain. The length of the CDR3 is 10 residues. CDR1 is MNHEY and CDR2 is SVGAGI in the germline V gene. The V gene lost 8 bases and the J gene lost 3 bases, with 4 bases spanning the gap. CDR3 residues: CASGEETQYF. CDR3 sequence (DNA): TGTGCCAGCGGAGAAGAGACCCAGTACTTC.

V is TRBV4-3 and J is TRBJ2-3; 10 positions match TRBD2. CDR1 and CDR2 from the germline V gene are LGHNA and YSLEER. CDR3 size: 14 residues. The ends lost 2 bases at V and 6 bases at J; junction bases unmatched: 2. The CDR3 region has the DNA TGCGCCAGCAGCCAACTAGCGGGAGACGATACGCAGTATTTT. It encodes CASSQLAGDDTQYF.

CDR3: CASSQDWQGASGANVLTF. CDR3 DNA: TGTGCCAGCAGCCAAGACTGGCAGGGGGCGAGTGGGGCCAACGTCCTGACTTTC. The rearrangement joins TRBV14 to TRBJ2-6, with 8 nucleotides matching TRBD1. Germline assignment: CDR1 SGHDN and CDR2 FVKESK. Trimming cost V 0 bases and J 3 bases; bases outside gene matches: 7. The CDR3 extends over 18 amino acids. The full variable domain, completed using reference TRBV14 and TRBJ2-6, is EAGVTQFPSHSVIEKGQTVTLRCDPISGHDNLYWYRRVMGKEIKFLLHFVKESKQDESGMPNNRFLAERTGGTYSTLKVQPAELEDSGVYFCASSQDWQGASGANVLTFGAGSRLTVL.

This chain links TRBV28 with TRBJ2-5; 13 nucleotides agree with TRBD2. V lost 6 bases, J lost 3 bases, and 7 bases stayed unmatched. Germline V gene data show CDR1 as MDHEN and CDR2 as SYDVKM. This CDR3 spans 16 amino acids. The CDR3 sequence: CASRRTSGRWKETQYF. The DNA for the CDR3 is TGTGCCAGCAGACGGACTAGCGGGAGATGGAAAGAGACCCAGTACTTC.

The chain uses TRBV10-3 and TRBJ1-1; 9 nucleotides match TRBD1. Germline V gene data show CDR1 as ENHRY and CDR2 as SYGVKD. Unmatched junction bases numbered 8, after V lost 6 bases and J lost 6 bases. This CDR3 region has 14 residues. CDR3 region: CAIRDDRGSPEAFF. The CDR3 coding sequence is TGTGCCATCAGGGATGACAGGGGGTCCCCTGAAGCTTTCTTT.

J is TRBJ2-1 and V is TRBV11-2; 12 bases match TRBD2. Germline CDR1 is SGHAT and CDR2 is FQNNGV. V shed 2 bases, J shed 2 bases, and the junction held 4 bases outside the gene matches. The CDR3 spans 17 residues. The CDR3 spells CASSLPTSGSTYNEQFF. DNA for the CDR3: TGTGCCAGCAGCTTACCGACTAGCGGGAGCACCTACAATGAGCAGTTCTTC.

The chain joins TRBV7-9 to TRBJ2-7; D not certain. The CDR3 contains 12 residues. V was trimmed by 4 bases and J by 5 bases, leaving 9 bases between them. Looked up from germline, CDR1 is SEHNR and CDR2 is FQNEAQ (reference sequence). The CDR3 DNA follows: TGTGCCAGCAGCTCATCCCCCCACGAGCAGTACTTC. Translated, it gives CASSSSPHEQYF.

The chain joins TRBV7-9 to TRBJ1-3, with 9 bases lining up with TRBD1. CDR3 length: 16 residues. V gave up 5 bases and J gave up 0 bases; unmatched junction bases: 5. CDR1 and CDR2 from the germline V gene are SEHNR and FQNEAQ (reference sequence). DNA for the CDR3: TGTGCCAGCAGCAGGGACAGGGTGTCCTCTGGAAACACCATATATTTT. Amino acids: CASSRDRVSSGNTIYF.

The chain employs TRBV30 and TRBJ2-7, with D perhaps TRBD1 (6 bases). The germline gives CDR1 GTSNPN, CDR2 SVGIG (reference sequence). The V gene lost 2 bases and the J gene lost 4 bases, with 12 bases spanning the gap. This CDR3 is built from 13 residues. The CDR3 reads CAWSLGAGYEQYF. Written as DNA, the CDR3 is TGTGCCTGGAGTCTGGGGGCCGGGTACGAGCAGTACTTC.

This clone has a handful of counts. CDR3 sequence (DNA): TGCGCCAGCAGTGAGGGGGAGGGAGTATCACCCCTCCACTTT. This codes for CASSEGEGVSPLHF. This chain links TRBV10-2 with TRBJ1-6; D is unresolved. Germline V lookup: CDR1 WSHSY, CDR2 SAAADI. This CDR3 is built from 14 residues. The ends were cut back, 2 bases at V and 10 bases at J, with 12 bases in the middle.

V is TRBV30 and J is TRBJ2-2, with a tentative D call TRBD1 (6 bases). V lost 4 bases, J lost 9 bases, and 9 bases lay in between. The CDR3 runs to 11 residues. Germline lookup yields CDR1 GTSNPN and CDR2 SVGIG (reference sequence). This chain's CDR3 is CAWKGVWELFF. CDR3 bases: TGTGCCTGGAAGGGGGTCTGGGAGCTGTTTTTT.

This sequence joins TRBV5-5 and TRBJ1-1; 9 bases are a match to TRBD1. Germline V gene data show CDR1 as SGHKS and CDR2 as YYEKEE (reference sequence). The CDR3 contains 12 residues. V trimming: 4 bases; J trimming: 10 bases; junction bases outside the gene matches: 5. The CDR3 sequence: CASSQRQGGAFF. The CDR3 region has the DNA TGTGCCAGCAGCCAAAGACAGGGGGGAGCTTTCTTT. Looking up the rest from reference TRBV5-5 and TRBJ1-1 gives the full variable domain: DAGVTQSPTHLIKTRGQQVTLRCSPISGHKSVSWYQQVLGQGPQFIFQYYEKEERGRGNFPDRFSARQFPNYSSELNVNALLLGDSALYLCASSQRQGGAFFGQGTRLTVV.

This chain uses TRBV2 with TRBJ2-3, with D possibly being TRBD1 (6 bases). CDR3 length: 12 residues. Germline loops: CDR1 SNHLY, CDR2 FYNNEI. Trimming cost V 5 bases and J 6 bases, with 9 bases left between them. CDR3 bases: TGTGCCAGCAGTCTACAGGGTGATACGCAGTATTTT. Protein sequence: CASSLQGDTQYF. The full variable domain, completed using reference TRBV2 and TRBJ2-3, is EPEVTQTPSHQVTQMGQEVILRCVPISNHLYFYWYRQILGQKVEFLVSFYNNEISEKSEIFDDQFSVERPDGSNFTLKIRSTKLEDSAMYFCASSLQGDTQYFGPGTRLTVL.

The chain combines TRBV2 with TRBJ1-1; 7 nucleotides agree with TRBD1. The CDR3 is made up of 12 amino acids. V was pared by 4 bases and J by 11 bases, with 7 bases of the junction left unmatched. Germline V gene lookup returns CDR1 SNHLY and CDR2 FYNNEI. CDR3: CASSVEGGWAFF. As DNA, the CDR3 is TGTGCCAGCAGTGTTGAAGGGGGCTGGGCTTTCTTT.

The chain couples TRBV6-5 to TRBJ1-1; no firm D call. The CDR3 covers 12 residues. Germline CDR1 is MNHEY and CDR2 is SVGAGI. Trimming shortened V by 5 bases and J by 1 base, and 5 bases separated the two germline ends. The CDR3 loop reads CASSTRNTEAFF. For the CDR3, the DNA is TGTGCCAGCAGTACCAGGAACACTGAAGCTTTCTTT.

The chain is built from TRBV6-5 and TRBJ1-4, with 9 bases lining up with TRBD1. J was trimmed by 8 bases and V by 6 bases; bases with no gene match: 7. The CDR3 has 14 residues. The germline CDR1 and CDR2 sequences are MNHEY and SVGAGI. CDR3 DNA sequence: TGTGCCAGCAGGGGGACAGGGAGGGGGGAAAAACTGTTTTTT. Its protein is CASRGTGRGEKLFF.

J is TRBJ1-2 and V is TRBV5-1, with D possibly TRBD1 on 6 matching bases. The V end lost 1 base, the J end lost 3 bases, and 13 bases lay between the germline ends. Germline V CDR1 and CDR2: SGHRS, YFSETQ. The CDR3 is made up of 15 amino acids. The CDR3 here is CASSLLGQRDYGYTF. CDR3 coding DNA: TGCGCCAGCAGCTTGTTAGGACAGAGGGACTATGGCTACACCTTC. Supplemented by reference TRBV5-1 and TRBJ1-2, the full variable domain reads KAGVTQTPRYLIKTRGQQVTLSCSPISGHRSVSWYQQTPGQGLQFLFEYFSETQRNKGNFPGRFSGRQFSNSRSEMNVSTLELGDSALYLCASSLLGQRDYGYTFGSGTRLTVV.

The chain recombines TRBV9 with TRBJ2-2, with 7 bases identical to TRBD2. Germline CDR1 is SGDLS and CDR2 is YYNGEE. The CDR3 extends over 15 amino acids. J lost 6 bases, V lost 0 bases, and 5 bases had no gene match. CDR3 in DNA: TGTGCCAGCAGCGTAGAGTGGGAGGGGCCCGGGGAGCTGTTTTTT. Its protein product is CASSVEWEGPGELFF.

This clone was recorded a few times. This CDR3 is also generated by other DNA sequences in the sample. The rearrangement joins TRBV7-9 to TRBJ1-2, with D possibly TRBD1 on 5 matching bases. Trimming pared 3 bases from V and 3 bases from J, leaving 8 bases between. CDR3 length equals 13 residues. Germline CDR1 reads SEHNR; CDR2 reads FQNEAQ (reference sequence). CDR3 bases: TGTGCCAGCAGCTTGGGCAGGGACTATGGCTACACCTTC. Protein product: CASSLGRDYGYTF.

The genes are TRBV15 and TRBJ2-1; TRBD1 matches at 7 bases. With V trimmed by 5 bases and J by 7 bases, 11 bases remained unmatched. In germline, CDR1 is LNHNV, CDR2 YYDKDF (reference sequence). This CDR3 region has 15 residues. The CDR3 spells CATSATSGQQNEQFF. The CDR3 region has the DNA TGTGCCACCAGCGCCACTTCGGGACAGCAAAATGAGCAGTTCTTC. The variable domain in full, with the rest retrieved from reference TRBV15 and TRBJ2-1, is DAMVIQNPRYQVTQFGKPVTLSCSQTLNHNVMYWYQQKSSQAPKLLFHYYDKDFNNEADTPDNFQSRRPNTSFCFLDIRSPGLGDTAMYLCATSATSGQQNEQFFGPGTRLTVL.

V usage is TRBV5-6 and J usage is TRBJ1-1, with TRBD1 as a possible D gene (6 bases). This CDR3 has 15 amino acids. Germline V gene data show CDR1 as SGHDT and CDR2 as YYEEEE. V lost 5 bases and J lost 1, with 15 bases in between. CDR3 protein: CASRTPGAENTEAFF. CDR3 in DNA: TGTGCCAGCAGAACCCCAGGGGCGGAGAACACTGAAGCTTTCTTT.

The rearrangement uses TRBV4-1 and TRBJ1-4; 7 nucleotides match TRBD1. The CDR3 runs 13 residues. Germline V gene lookup returns CDR1 MGHRA and CDR2 YSYEKL. The J segment lost 7 bases and the V segment lost 2 bases, leaving 1 base of the junction unmatched. The CDR3 reads CASSQQGVEKLFF. The CDR3 nucleotides read TGCGCCAGCAGCCAACAGGGGGTTGAAAAACTGTTTTTT.

The chain combines TRBV10-2 with TRBJ2-7; D may be TRBD2 (6 bases). Deletions cut 3 bases from V and 2 bases from J, with 20 bases between. The V gene's germline CDR1 is WSHSY and CDR2 SAAADI. The CDR3 is made up of 17 amino acids. The CDR3: CASSDYIGAGPAYEQYF. Here the CDR3 DNA reads TGCGCCAGCAGTGATTACATCGGGGCGGGACCTGCCTACGAGCAGTACTTC.

The chain uses TRBV3-1 (or the pseudogene TRBV3-2) and TRBJ2-5; a possible D gene is TRBD1 (5 bases). Trimming took 3 bases from V and 3 from J, leaving 8 bases between them. Germline V gene sequence: CDR1 LGHDT, CDR2 YNNKEL (reference sequence). The CDR3 loop spans 13 amino acids. The DNA for the CDR3 is TGTGCCAGCAGCCAGGGCAGGGAAGAGACCCAGTACTTC. Translated: CASSQGREETQYF.